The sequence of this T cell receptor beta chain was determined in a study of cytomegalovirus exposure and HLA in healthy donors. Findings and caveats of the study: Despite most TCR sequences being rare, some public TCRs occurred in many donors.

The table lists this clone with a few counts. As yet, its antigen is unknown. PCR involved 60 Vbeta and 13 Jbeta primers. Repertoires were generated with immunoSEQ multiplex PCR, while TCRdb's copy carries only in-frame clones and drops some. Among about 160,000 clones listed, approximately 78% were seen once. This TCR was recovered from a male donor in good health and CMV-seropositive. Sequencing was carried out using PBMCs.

CDR3 sequence (DNA): TGTGCCAGCAGCTTGGCCGCAGATACGCAGTATTTT. Its translation is CASSLAADTQYF. The chain carries TRBV13 and TRBJ2-3; the D is unclear. The V end lost 3 bases, the J end lost 4 bases, and 5 bases lay between the germline ends. The CDR3 covers 12 residues. Per the germline V gene, CDR1 is PRHDT and CDR2 is FYEKMQ (reference sequence).